The 21 T cell receptor beta chains below were found in one sample sequenced in a study of OX40 agonist ivuxolimab in advanced cancers. Assay used: immunoSEQ multiplex PCR; TCRdb lists only in-frame clones, some missing. The repertoire has 60,000 to 75,000 clones, around 80% of them found once; the top ten carry 0.85% to 1.3%. This specimen was CD4+ or CD8+ T cells sorted from blood, taken in a trial of the OX40 agonist ivuxolimab. Source of these receptors: an adult with an advanced solid tumor such as melanoma, head and neck, liver or kidney cancer.

This clone has just a few counts. V is TRBV28 and J is TRBJ1-2; a possible D gene is TRBD1 (5 bases). Germline CDR1 is MDHEN and CDR2 is SYDVKM. The CDR3 has 15 amino acids. Trimming shortened V by 8 bases and J by 4 bases, and 20 bases separated the two germline ends. The CDR3 DNA reads as TGTGCCAGCTACGCGCCGGGACGGGGATTCTATGGCTACACCTTC. Protein sequence: CASYAPGRGFYGYTF.

The chain couples TRBV7-8 to TRBJ2-2; D not certain. CDR3 length: 14 residues. V lost 5 bases, J lost 3 bases, and 10 bases lay in between. Germline V CDR1 and CDR2: SGHVS, FQNEAQ. CDR3 nucleotide sequence: TGTGCCAGCAGCCACGGAACCGACACCGGGGAGCTGTTTTTT. As protein: CASSHGTDTGELFF.

The V call is TRBV5-4, the J call TRBJ1-1; D may be TRBD1 (5 bases). The CDR3 contains 13 residues. Per the germline V gene, CDR1 is SGHNT and CDR2 is YYREEE (reference sequence). The V gene lost 5 bases and the J gene lost 0 bases, with 8 bases spanning the gap. CDR3 protein: CASRGLMNTEAFF. In nucleotides, the CDR3 is TGTGCCAGCAGGGGGCTTATGAACACTGAAGCTTTCTTT.

This clone was observed a single time. The chain combines TRBV18 with TRBJ2-1; unclear D gene. The V end was cut by 2 bases, the J end by 1 base, with 9 bases between. The germline CDR1 and CDR2 sequences are KGHSH and LQKENI. The CDR3 is 15 residues long. The CDR3 spells CASSPDAGSYNEQFF. CDR3 DNA: TGTGCCAGCTCACCAGACGCAGGATCCTACAATGAGCAGTTCTTC. The full variable domain, completed using reference TRBV18 and TRBJ2-1, is NAGVMQNPRHLVRRRGQEARLRCSPMKGHSHVYWYRQLPEEGLKFMVYLQKENIIDESGMPKERFSAEFPKEGPSILRIQQVVRGDSAAYFCASSPDAGSYNEQFFGPGTRLTVL.

V gene TRBV16 combines with J gene TRBJ1-1; D gene ambiguous. Trimming cost V 1 base and J 0 bases, with 12 bases left between them. The CDR3 is made up of 16 amino acids. The germline V gene has CDR1 KGHSY and CDR2 FQNENV. The CDR3 DNA follows: TGTGCCAGCAGCCAATGGTTTTGGGAGTTGAACACTGAAGCTTTCTTT. Translation: CASSQWFWELNTEAFF.

This clone was observed a single time. The chain uses TRBV10-2 and TRBJ1-5; D is perhaps TRBD1 (6 bases). The ends were cut back, 7 bases at V and 6 bases at J, with 13 bases in the middle. Germline-derived CDR1 and CDR2 are WSHSY and SAAADI. This CDR3 spans 13 amino acids. CDR3 nucleotide sequence: TGCGCCAGCACCTCACAGGGCGCTCAGCCCCAGCATTTT. It yields the protein CASTSQGAQPQHF.

The chain has TRBV5-1 and TRBJ2-6; D tentatively fits TRBD1 or TRBD2 (5 bases each). The V gene lost 0 bases and the J gene lost 1 base, with 14 bases spanning the gap. Germline V gene data show CDR1 as SGHRS and CDR2 as YFSETQ. The CDR3 is 18 amino acids. The CDR3 here is CASSLGRGPVSGANVLTF. CDR3 nucleotides: TGCGCCAGCAGCTTGGGTCGGGGCCCGGTATCTGGGGCCAACGTCCTGACTTTC. The entire variable domain, with the rest obtained from reference TRBV5-1 and TRBJ2-6, is as follows: KAGVTQTPRYLIKTRGQQVTLSCSPISGHRSVSWYQQTPGQGLQFLFEYFSETQRNKGNFPGRFSGRQFSNSRSEMNVSTLELGDSALYLCASSLGRGPVSGANVLTFGAGSRLTVL.

There are a few counts of this clone. This chain joins TRBV7-2 and TRBJ1-1; perhaps TRBD1 as D (6 bases). This CDR3 is built from 13 residues. Germline CDR1 reads SGHTA; CDR2 reads FQGNSA. Trimming removed 6 bases at V and 6 bases at J, with 14 bases between. The CDR3 DNA reads as TGTGCCAGCAGGTCTCAGGGGCAGGCTGAAGCTTTCTTT. This translates into CASRSQGQAEAFF.

This clone was detected once. The V gene is TRBV18, the J gene TRBJ1-3; 8 bases align to TRBD1. Germline CDR1 is KGHSH and CDR2 is LQKENI. The junction had 6 bases not matched to a gene; V was cut back by 5 bases and J by 0 bases. The CDR3 sequence is 16 residues long. The CDR3 nucleotides are TGTGCCAGCTCAGCGGGACAGGCCCTCTCTGGAAACACCATATATTTT. Its translation: CASSAGQALSGNTIYF.

The rearrangement links TRBV4-1 to TRBJ1-1; the D gene is possibly TRBD1 (5 bases). Trimming cost V 5 bases and J 0 bases, with 10 bases left between them. CDR1 and CDR2 (germline): MGHRA, YSYEKL. The CDR3 contains 14 residues. The CDR3 DNA sequence: TGCGCCAGCAGCGCGGGACGGATGAACACTGAAGCTTTCTTT. Residues: CASSAGRMNTEAFF.

The chain carries TRBV5-8 and TRBJ2-1, with 8 nucleotides matching TRBD1. This CDR3 is 13 amino acids long. V gave up 8 bases and J gave up 6 bases; unmatched junction bases: 7. Germline values: CDR1 SGHTS, CDR2 YDEGEE. CDR3 protein: CARGTGHINEQFF. Here the CDR3 DNA reads TGTGCCAGAGGGACAGGACATATCAATGAGCAGTTCTTC.

The V and J genes are TRBV5-7 and TRBJ1-1; D might be TRBD1 (5 bases). TRBV5-7 is noted as an ORF with a role that remains uncertain. This CDR3 has 15 amino acids. V dropped 3 bases and J dropped 0 bases, with 12 bases sitting between them. The DNA for the CDR3 is TGTGCCAGCAGCTCTTCGACAGTAATGAACACTGAAGCTTTCTTT. Residues: CASSSSTVMNTEAFF.

This clone was seen a single time. V and J are TRBV30 and TRBJ2-7; possible D gene TRBD1, 5 bases. The germline V and J ends were trimmed by 2 bases and 3 bases, with 11 bases remaining between them. The germline CDR1 and CDR2 sequences are GTSNPN and SVGIG (reference sequence). CDR3 length equals 13 residues. The CDR3 sequence is CAWSSGPFYEQYF. CDR3 bases: TGTGCCTGGAGTTCAGGGCCTTTCTACGAGCAGTACTTC.

V gene TRBV27 combines with J gene TRBJ1-2; the match to TRBD1 covers 7 bases. The V segment lost 5 bases and the J segment 4 bases; nucleotides outside the gene matches: 10. The germline V gene has CDR1 MNHEY and CDR2 SMNVEV (reference sequence). CDR3 size: 15 residues. CDR3 in DNA: TGTGCCAGCAGTCTCTCCAGGGGGTTCTTCTATGGCTACACCTTC. Protein sequence: CASSLSRGFFYGYTF.

A few counts support this clone. The chain links TRBV5-4 to TRBJ1-4; 9 nucleotides line up with TRBD1. Looked up from germline, CDR1 is SGHNT and CDR2 is YYREEE (reference sequence). V gave up 4 bases and J gave up 7 bases; unmatched junction bases: 11. The CDR3 runs to 16 residues. CDR3 in DNA: TGTGCCAGCAGCGGGGACAGGGAGGGTTCGGGTGAAAAACTGTTTTTT. Its protein is CASSGDREGSGEKLFF.

This CDR3 is CASSAPGANQPQHF. The CDR3 DNA reads as TGTGCCAGCAGTGCCCCCGGGGCCAATCAGCCCCAGCATTTT. This chain joins TRBV6-1 and TRBJ1-5; D may be TRBD1 (5 bases). With 4 bases removed from V and 3 bases from J, the gap between germline ends came to 10 bases. Germline V CDR1 and CDR2: MNHNS, SASEGT. The CDR3 contains 14 residues.

A few counts support this clone. For the CDR3, the DNA is TGTGCCAGCAGTCCCCGGGGTAGCGGCCACAATGAGCAGTTCTTC. Amino acids: CASSPRGSGHNEQFF. V and J are TRBV6-5 and TRBJ2-1; tentatively, D is TRBD2 (6 bases). Between the trimmed V and J ends, which lost 5 bases and 5 bases, there was a span of 16 bases. Germline values: CDR1 MNHEY, CDR2 SVGAGI. This CDR3 is 15 amino acids long.

The chain employs TRBV5-6 and TRBJ1-2; 7 bases agree with TRBD1. From germline, CDR1 is SGHDT and CDR2 YYEEEE. V lost 1 base, J lost 8 bases, and 17 bases stayed unmatched. This CDR3 comprises 17 residues. CDR3 sequence reads: CASSLTGATLKSYGYTF. CDR3 in DNA: TGTGCCAGCAGCTTGACAGGGGCCACCCTAAAATCGTACGGCTACACCTTC.

The CDR3, as DNA: TGTGCCACCAGGGAGAATGTGGGGGGCTACACCTTC. The encoded protein is CATRENVGGYTF. This sequence joins TRBV28 and TRBJ1-2, with D possibly TRBD1 on 5 matching bases. Trimming took off 10 bases at V and 8 bases at J, with 17 bases between the two ends. Germline CDR1 MDHEN, CDR2 SYDVKM. This CDR3 has 12 residues.

The rearrangement joins TRBV11-3 to TRBJ2-7, with 9 bases fitting TRBD1. There are 15 residues in the CDR3. The germline V gene has CDR1 SGHNT and CDR2 YENEEA. Losses at the gene ends were 5 bases for V and 0 bases for J; bases not matched to a gene: 5. CDR3 protein: CASSPNRGLSYEQYF. CDR3 nucleotides: TGTGCCAGCAGCCCGAACAGGGGGCTCTCCTACGAGCAGTACTTC.

CDR3 in amino acids: CASSYSHDRVISYTF. The CDR3 region has the DNA TGTGCCAGCAGTTACTCCCATGACAGGGTAATTAGCTACACCTTC. The chain is built from TRBV6-5 and TRBJ1-2, with 7 bases matching TRBD1. The CDR3 runs to 15 residues. Unmatched junction bases numbered 10, after V lost 0 bases and J lost 9 bases. Germline CDR1 is MNHEY and CDR2 is SVGAGI.